The following is a TCR beta chain sequence with its context. The antigen is not known. This specimen comes from a study of T cell responses to AZD1222 COVID-19 vaccine. Overall study context: Samples with a second dose at about 4 or about 12 weeks were pooled together.

This CDR3 is 15 amino acids long. Germline CDR1 is SNHLY and CDR2 is FYNNEI. V lost 6 bases, J lost 0 bases, and 12 bases lay in between. Profiled with immunoSEQ multiplex PCR; TCRdb holds only in-frame clones, not every one. The sample includes tens of thousands of clones, 88% of them seen just once. Study-level findings and limits: Spike-specific TCR breadth and depth rose after two AZD1222 doses. Baseline serostatus was positive in only six or seven AZD1222 recipients. The donor group comprised mostly white British people and more females; the analysis possibly underestimated clonal diversity.

This rearrangement joins TRBV2 to TRBJ2-1; TRBD1 might be the D (7 bases). The starting material was peripheral blood, obtained on day 0 of AZD1222 vaccination. This sequence originates from an adult in good health. For the CDR3, the DNA is TGTGCCAGCAGGCGGGACAGTGTCTCCTACAATGAGCAGTTCTTC. It is translated as CASRRDSVSYNEQFF.